Listed below are T cell receptor beta chains from one sample, sequenced in a study of human T cells and chemical hapten exposure. TCRdb analysed the RACE reads with MiXCR anew, one entry per CDR3 protein. The sample has about 120,000 distinct CDR3 sequences; around an eighth are singletons. The source was whole blood, collected in connection with sensitization to the hapten diphenylcyclopropenone (DPC). These receptors came from a woman younger than 35 with alopecia areata. Some clones in this sample may be carry-over from other donors' samples. Both conserved end residues are part of each CDR3. Fields, in order: V gene, D gene, clone size, J gene, CDR3 protein, CDR3 DNA. A D gene is named only where the DNA matches it firmly. Size is stated for part of the rows, as once, few or many counts, or as a class when the clone is expanded.

V gene: TRBV12-3/TRBV12-4
D gene: .
clone size: .
J gene: TRBJ1-6
CDR3 protein: CASTTTGSNSPLHF
CDR3 DNA: TGTGCCAGCACGACCACAGGGTCCAATTCACCCCTCCACTTT

V gene: TRBV25-1
D gene: .
clone size: .
J gene: TRBJ1-5
CDR3 protein: CASSGPDSNQPQHF
CDR3 DNA: TGTGCCAGCAGTGGGCCCGATAGCAATCAGCCCCAGCATTTT

V gene: TRBV2
D gene: .
clone size: many
J gene: TRBJ1-1
CDR3 protein: CASATGMNTEAFF
CDR3 DNA: TGTGCCAGCGCCACAGGGATGAACACTGAAGCTTTCTTT

V gene: TRBV9
D gene: .
clone size: many
J gene: TRBJ1-2
CDR3 protein: CASSVHGNRGYTF
CDR3 DNA: TGTGCCAGCAGCGTACATGGTAACCGTGGCTACACCTTC

V gene: TRBV10-3
D gene: TRBD1
clone size: few
J gene: TRBJ2-7
CDR3 protein: CAISRTGSSYEQYF
CDR3 DNA: TGTGCCATCAGCCGGACAGGGAGCTCCTACGAGCAGTACTTC

V gene: TRBV7-9
D gene: .
clone size: .
J gene: TRBJ2-2
CDR3 protein: CATEAQGANAGELFF
CDR3 DNA: TGTGCCACCGAAGCCCAGGGTGCGAACGCCGGGGAGCTGTTTTTT

V gene: TRBV3-1
D gene: .
clone size: few
J gene: TRBJ2-7
CDR3 protein: CASSLGSGAYEQYF
CDR3 DNA: TGTGCCAGCAGCCTGGGGAGCGGCGCCTACGAGCAGTACTTC

V gene: TRBV29-1
D gene: .
clone size: many
J gene: TRBJ1-1
CDR3 protein: CSVEDRAAFF
CDR3 DNA: TGCAGCGTTGAAGACAGGGCAGCTTTCTTT

V gene: TRBV14
D gene: .
clone size: many
J gene: TRBJ2-1
CDR3 protein: CASSQEGGRRNEQFF
CDR3 DNA: TGTGCCAGCAGCCAAGAAGGGGGGAGAAGAAATGAGCAGTTCTTC

V gene: TRBV6-5
D gene: .
clone size: .
J gene: TRBJ1-4
CDR3 protein: CASSYQGYTNEKLFF
CDR3 DNA: TGTGCCAGCAGTTACCAGGGATACACTAATGAAAAACTGTTTTTT

V gene: TRBV7-2
D gene: TRBD2
clone size: .
J gene: TRBJ2-3
CDR3 protein: CASSPTSGGSTDTQYF
CDR3 DNA: TGTGCCAGCAGCCCGACTAGCGGGGGGAGCACAGATACGCAGTATTTT

V gene: TRBV6-2/TRBV6-3
D gene: .
clone size: .
J gene: TRBJ2-3
CDR3 protein: CASTRAPTDTQYF
CDR3 DNA: TGTGCCAGCACGAGGGCCCCCACAGATACGCAGTATTTT

V gene: TRBV25-1
D gene: .
clone size: .
J gene: TRBJ2-5
CDR3 protein: CASSEGGGETQYF
CDR3 DNA: TGTGCCTCTTCGGAGGGAGGAGGAGAGACCCAGTACTTC

V gene: TRBV18
D gene: .
clone size: many
J gene: TRBJ2-6
CDR3 protein: CASSPGRSGANVLTF
CDR3 DNA: TGTGCCAGCTCACCAGGGAGGTCTGGGGCCAACGTCCTGACTTTC

V gene: TRBV6-2/TRBV6-3
D gene: .
clone size: few
J gene: TRBJ2-1
CDR3 protein: CASSFEGSEQFF
CDR3 DNA: TGTGCCAGCAGTTTCGAGGGTAGTGAGCAGTTCTTC

V gene: TRBV25-1
D gene: TRBD1
clone size: .
J gene: TRBJ1-2
CDR3 protein: CASSEPSRGRYGYTF
CDR3 DNA: TGTGCCAGCAGTGAACCCAGCAGGGGGAGGTATGGCTACACCTTC

V gene: TRBV5-4
D gene: .
clone size: few
J gene: TRBJ1-1
CDR3 protein: CASSLEQWGEAFF
CDR3 DNA: TGTGCCAGCAGCTTGGAGCAATGGGGTGAAGCTTTCTTT

V gene: TRBV7-2
D gene: TRBD1
clone size: few
J gene: TRBJ2-5
CDR3 protein: CASSFTGVGETQYF
CDR3 DNA: TGTGCCAGCAGCTTCACAGGGGTGGGGGAGACCCAGTACTTC

V gene: TRBV6-2/TRBV6-3
D gene: .
clone size: few
J gene: TRBJ1-1
CDR3 protein: CASSYSIVGTEAFF
CDR3 DNA: TGTGCCAGCAGTTACTCGATTGTGGGGACTGAAGCTTTCTTT

V gene: TRBV4-3
D gene: .
clone size: few
J gene: TRBJ1-1
CDR3 protein: CASSQEGSTEAFF
CDR3 DNA: TGCGCCAGCAGCCAAGAAGGGAGCACTGAAGCTTTCTTT

V gene: TRBV28
D gene: .
clone size: .
J gene: TRBJ1-1
CDR3 protein: CASSSRGPGTEAFF
CDR3 DNA: TGTGCCAGCAGTTCCCGCGGCCCGGGTACTGAAGCTTTCTTT

V gene: TRBV28
D gene: .
clone size: many
J gene: TRBJ1-1
CDR3 protein: CASSNERRGGMNTEAFF
CDR3 DNA: TGTGCCAGCAGCAACGAGAGACGCGGGGGCATGAACACTGAAGCTTTCTTT

V gene: TRBV9
D gene: TRBD2
clone size: .
J gene: TRBJ2-3
CDR3 protein: CASSARGLAGTDTQYF
CDR3 DNA: TGTGCCAGCAGCGCAAGGGGACTAGCGGGCACAGATACGCAGTATTTT

V gene: TRBV18
D gene: TRBD1
clone size: .
J gene: TRBJ1-1
CDR3 protein: CASSHQHRGEEAFF
CDR3 DNA: TGTGCCAGCTCACACCAGCACAGGGGAGAGGAAGCTTTCTTT

V gene: TRBV7-9
D gene: .
clone size: many
J gene: TRBJ2-1
CDR3 protein: CASSSRTRSHNEQFF
CDR3 DNA: TGTGCCAGCAGCTCCAGGACGAGATCACACAATGAGCAGTTCTTC

V gene: TRBV12-3/TRBV12-4
D gene: .
clone size: few
J gene: TRBJ2-2
CDR3 protein: CASSGTERGTGELFF
CDR3 DNA: TGTGCCAGCAGTGGGACTGAACGGGGGACCGGGGAGCTGTTTTTT

V gene: TRBV20-1
D gene: .
clone size: few
J gene: TRBJ1-6
CDR3 protein: CSARWEDNSPLHF
CDR3 DNA: TGCAGTGCTAGATGGGAAGATAATTCACCCCTCCACTTT

V gene: TRBV4-3
D gene: .
clone size: .
J gene: TRBJ1-4
CDR3 protein: CASSQDRGLSTGKLFF
CDR3 DNA: TGCGCCAGCAGCCAAGATCGAGGGCTTTCCACCGGAAAACTGTTTTTT

V gene: TRBV14
D gene: .
clone size: many
J gene: TRBJ2-3
CDR3 protein: CASSQFLGQYF
CDR3 DNA: TGTGCCAGCAGCCAATTCCTCGGGCAGTATTTT

V gene: TRBV20-1
D gene: TRBD2
clone size: .
J gene: TRBJ2-1
CDR3 protein: CSARPRGSGEFYNEQFF
CDR3 DNA: TGCAGTGCTAGACCCCGCGGTAGCGGGGAGTTTTACAATGAGCAGTTCTTC

V gene: TRBV5-8
D gene: .
clone size: .
J gene: TRBJ2-3
CDR3 protein: CASSFFGTEYTDTQYF
CDR3 DNA: TGTGCCAGCAGCTTCTTTGGGACGGAGTACACAGATACGCAGTATTTT

V gene: TRBV29-1
D gene: .
clone size: few
J gene: TRBJ2-1
CDR3 protein: CSVAAVTNEQFF
CDR3 DNA: TGCAGCGTTGCGGCAGTTACGAATGAGCAGTTCTTC

V gene: TRBV4-3
D gene: .
clone size: many
J gene: TRBJ1-3
CDR3 protein: CASSQGRVGNTIYF
CDR3 DNA: TGCGCCAGCAGCCAAGGCAGGGTTGGAAACACCATATATTTT

V gene: TRBV7-9
D gene: .
clone size: .
J gene: TRBJ2-7
CDR3 protein: CASSRGDSTYEQYF
CDR3 DNA: TGTGCCAGCAGCCGCGGGGACTCCACCTACGAGCAGTACTTC

V gene: TRBV25-1
D gene: .
clone size: few
J gene: TRBJ2-7
CDR3 protein: CASGTAYRYEQYF
CDR3 DNA: TGTGCCAGCGGCACAGCTTACAGATACGAGCAGTACTTC

V gene: TRBV20-1
D gene: TRBD1
clone size: many
J gene: TRBJ2-1
CDR3 protein: CSARDLQGAWRQFF
CDR3 DNA: TGCAGTGCTAGAGATCTTCAGGGGGCCTGGAGGCAGTTCTTC

V gene: TRBV25-1
D gene: .
clone size: .
J gene: TRBJ1-6
CDR3 protein: CASSELTASPLHF
CDR3 DNA: TGTGCCAGCAGTGAATTGACGGCTTCACCCCTCCACTTT

V gene: TRBV4-2
D gene: .
clone size: few
J gene: TRBJ1-1
CDR3 protein: CASSQDQRIPQAFF
CDR3 DNA: TGTGCCAGCAGCCAAGATCAACGAATACCCCAGGCTTTCTTT

V gene: TRBV7-3
D gene: .
clone size: few
J gene: TRBJ2-1
CDR3 protein: CASSLSGGIYNEQFF
CDR3 DNA: TGTGCCAGCAGCTTAAGCGGGGGCATTTACAATGAGCAGTTCTTC

V gene: TRBV3-1
D gene: .
clone size: .
J gene: TRBJ2-4
CDR3 protein: CASSPPGGGLAKNIQYF
CDR3 DNA: TGTGCCAGCAGCCCCCCTGGGGGGGGGCTAGCCAAAAACATTCAGTACTTC

V gene: TRBV28
D gene: .
clone size: .
J gene: TRBJ1-5
CDR3 protein: CASSWQVRQPQHF
CDR3 DNA: TGTGCCAGCAGTTGGCAGGTTCGACAGCCCCAGCATTTT

V gene: TRBV12-5
D gene: TRBD1
clone size: many
J gene: TRBJ1-2
CDR3 protein: CASGLGPRDRNYGYTF
CDR3 DNA: TGTGCTAGTGGTTTGGGCCCCCGGGACAGGAACTATGGCTACACCTTC

V gene: TRBV28
D gene: .
clone size: .
J gene: TRBJ2-4
CDR3 protein: CASRPRENIQYF
CDR3 DNA: TGTGCCAGCAGGCCTCGAGAGAACATTCAGTACTTC

V gene: TRBV4-1
D gene: .
clone size: .
J gene: TRBJ2-3
CDR3 protein: CASSQKGEGTDTQYF
CDR3 DNA: TGCGCCAGCAGCCAAAAGGGGGAAGGGACAGATACGCAGTATTTT

V gene: TRBV6-5
D gene: .
clone size: few
J gene: TRBJ1-1
CDR3 protein: CASSYRAANTEAFF
CDR3 DNA: TGTGCCAGCAGTTACCGGGCAGCTAACACTGAAGCTTTCTTT

V gene: TRBV29-1
D gene: .
clone size: .
J gene: TRBJ2-7
CDR3 protein: CSVEGMSSYEQYF
CDR3 DNA: TGCAGCGTCGAAGGGATGAGCTCCTACGAGCAGTACTTC

V gene: TRBV5-6
D gene: .
clone size: .
J gene: TRBJ1-4
CDR3 protein: CASSLGRPNEKLFF
CDR3 DNA: TGTGCCAGCAGCTTGGGGCGCCCTAATGAAAAACTGTTTTTT

V gene: TRBV27
D gene: TRBD2
clone size: .
J gene: TRBJ2-1
CDR3 protein: CASSLSRLAGGSEQFF
CDR3 DNA: TGTGCCAGCAGTTTATCGAGACTAGCGGGGGGGAGTGAGCAGTTCTTC

V gene: TRBV7-6
D gene: .
clone size: few
J gene: TRBJ1-1
CDR3 protein: CASSPVRGTEAFF
CDR3 DNA: TGTGCCAGCAGCCCAGTCAGAGGGACTGAAGCTTTCTTT

V gene: TRBV7-2
D gene: .
clone size: many
J gene: TRBJ1-2
CDR3 protein: CASSPGRSNYGYTF
CDR3 DNA: TGTGCCAGCAGCCCTGGGAGATCTAACTATGGCTACACCTTC

V gene: TRBV6-5
D gene: TRBD1
clone size: few
J gene: TRBJ2-6
CDR3 protein: CASSNSPGQGTNVLTF
CDR3 DNA: TGTGCCAGCAGTAACTCCCCGGGACAGGGTACCAACGTCCTGACTTTC

V gene: TRBV2
D gene: .
clone size: many
J gene: TRBJ1-4
CDR3 protein: CASSFRKEKLFF
CDR3 DNA: TGTGCCAGCAGCTTTCGAAAGGAAAAACTGTTTTTT

V gene: TRBV7-2
D gene: .
clone size: few
J gene: TRBJ1-2
CDR3 protein: CASSLGTGGGYTF
CDR3 DNA: TGTGCCAGCAGCTTAGGCACCGGAGGAGGCTACACCTTC

V gene: TRBV24-1
D gene: .
clone size: many
J gene: TRBJ2-4
CDR3 protein: CATSSRESAKNIQYF
CDR3 DNA: TGTGCCACCAGTTCCAGGGAATCAGCCAAAAACATTCAGTACTTC

V gene: TRBV12-3/TRBV12-4
D gene: .
clone size: many
J gene: TRBJ2-1
CDR3 protein: CASSPSRRLSYNEQFF
CDR3 DNA: TGTGCCAGCAGTCCATCCCGACGGTTATCCTACAATGAGCAGTTCTTC

V gene: TRBV6-1
D gene: .
clone size: many
J gene: TRBJ1-2
CDR3 protein: CASSEAPAPGAYGYTF
CDR3 DNA: TGTGCCAGCAGTGAAGCTCCTGCCCCGGGGGCCTATGGCTACACCTTC

V gene: TRBV7-2
D gene: TRBD2
clone size: few
J gene: TRBJ2-1
CDR3 protein: CASSFLSGGDNEQFF
CDR3 DNA: TGTGCCAGCAGCTTCCTTAGCGGGGGTGACAATGAGCAGTTCTTC